Below, 20 T cell receptor beta chains from the same sample are listed, as sequenced in a study of T cell responses to AZD1222 COVID-19 vaccine. Sequenced by immunoSEQ multiplex PCR; TCRdb stores in-frame clones only, minus some. The sample has roughly 96,000 clones; approximately 88% are singletons. Sequences were derived from peripheral blood, sampled 28 days after the second AZD1222 dose. Receptors were obtained from an adult who received the AZD1222 COVID-19 vaccine.

The chain employs TRBV6-2 or TRBV6-3 and TRBJ1-5; D might be TRBD1 (5 bases). Trimming took 6 bases from V and 5 from J, leaving 14 bases between them. Germline V CDR1 and CDR2: MNHEY, SVGEGT. The CDR3 covers 14 residues. In DNA form, the CDR3 reads TGTGCCAGCAGCCAGATGAGGGGTCATCAGCCCCAGCATTTT. Protein sequence: CASSQMRGHQPQHF.

The rearrangement links TRBV6-5 to TRBJ2-5; D is undetermined. The germline gives CDR1 MNHEY, CDR2 SVGAGI. V was shortened by 7 bases and J by 5 bases, with 14 bases between the two germline ends. CDR3 length equals 13 residues. The CDR3 reads CASTGRIGETQYF. CDR3 bases: TGTGCCAGCACTGGGCGGATCGGGGAGACCCAGTACTTC.

CDR3 residues: CASRPELAGGREQFF. In DNA form, the CDR3 reads TGTGCCAGCAGGCCTGAACTAGCGGGAGGGCGTGAGCAGTTCTTC. The rearrangement joins TRBV6-5 to TRBJ2-1, with 13 bases lining up with TRBD2. Germline V CDR1 and CDR2: MNHEY, SVGAGI. The CDR3 runs 15 residues. With V trimmed by 6 bases and J by 9 bases, 8 bases remained unmatched.

Within the sample, this clone is medium-sized. The J gene is TRBJ2-4, the V gene TRBV27, with 7 bases lining up with TRBD2. J lost 7 bases, V lost 2 bases, and 2 bases had no gene match. Germline V gene sequence: CDR1 MNHEY, CDR2 SMNVEV (reference sequence). The CDR3 consists of 13 residues. The CDR3 sequence: CASSLNGRNIQYF. The CDR3 DNA reads as TGTGCCAGCAGTTTAAACGGGAGGAACATTCAGTACTTC.

About this clone: This sample includes further DNA sequences coding for the same CDR3. V gene TRBV9 combines with J gene TRBJ1-1; D remains unclear. The CDR3 contains 13 residues. The V end was cut by 0 bases, the J end by 1 base, with 4 bases between. Per the germline V gene, CDR1 is SGDLS and CDR2 is YYNGEE. The CDR3 loop reads CASSVGRNTEAFF. CDR3 bases: TGTGCCAGCAGCGTAGGGAGGAACACTGAAGCTTTCTTT.

The genes are TRBV21-1 and TRBJ2-7. TRBV21-1 corresponds to a pseudogene. This CDR3 is built from 14 residues. In nucleotides, the CDR3 is TGTGCCAGCAGCAAGTCCGATACCCACTACGAGCAGTACTTC. This gives the protein CASSKSDTHYEQYF.

The rearrangement links TRBV5-1 to TRBJ2-2, with a tentative D call TRBD1 (6 bases). Between the trimmed V and J ends, which lost 3 bases and 5 bases, there was a span of 8 bases. The CDR3 is made up of 13 amino acids. Germline V CDR1 and CDR2: SGHRS, YFSETQ. In DNA form, the CDR3 reads TGCGCCAGCAGCTCCGGGACAACCGGGGAGCTGTTTTTT. Translating gives CASSSGTTGELFF.

The CDR3 DNA is TGTGCCATCAGTGAGACGAATGAGCAGTTCTTC. It is translated as CAISETNEQFF. This sequence joins TRBV10-3 and TRBJ2-1; D not certain. From germline, CDR1 is ENHRY and CDR2 SYGVKD. V was trimmed by 2 bases and J by 7 bases, leaving 3 bases between them. CDR3 size: 11 residues.

The rearrangement joins TRBV28 to TRBJ2-3; 9 nucleotides align to TRBD1. Unmatched junction bases numbered 8, after V lost 2 bases and J lost 2 bases. The germline V gene has CDR1 MDHEN and CDR2 SYDVKM. The CDR3 loop spans 17 amino acids. The CDR3: CASSLIAGQGNTDTQYF. The CDR3 DNA follows: TGTGCCAGCAGTTTAATCGCGGGACAGGGCAACACAGATACGCAGTATTTT.

DNA of the CDR3: TGCAGCGTTGAAGATCCCCTAGCGGAAACTAGCACAGATACGCAGTATTTT. It specifies CSVEDPLAETSTDTQYF. This chain joins TRBV29-1 and TRBJ2-3; 7 bases map to TRBD2. Per germline, CDR1 SQVTM and CDR2 ANQGSEA. The CDR3 totals 17 residues. V shed 0 bases and J 0 bases; nucleotides not matched to a gene: 9.

This clone was found once. This chain links TRBV7-9 with TRBJ1-6; 7 nucleotides match TRBD1. This CDR3 is built from 16 residues. The ends lost 5 bases at V and 7 bases at J; junction bases unmatched: 11. Germline assignment: CDR1 SEHNR and CDR2 FQNEAQ (reference sequence). CDR3 sequence reads: CASSAQDRVRNSPLHF. DNA of the CDR3: TGTGCCAGCAGCGCCCAAGACAGGGTCAGGAATTCACCCCTCCACTTT.

The chain recombines TRBV11-2 with TRBJ2-7, with 7 bases aligning to TRBD1. Germline CDR1 reads SGHAT; CDR2 reads FQNNGV. The CDR3 contains 14 residues. Unmatched junction bases numbered 4, after V lost 5 bases and J lost 0 bases. This CDR3 reads CASSVQGYSYEQYF. The CDR3 DNA follows: TGTGCCAGCAGCGTACAGGGGTACTCCTACGAGCAGTACTTC.

In its sample, this clone was seen once. The DNA for the CDR3 is TGTGCCAGCAGCTTTTTAGGACAGGGGCATGGCTACACCTTC. As protein: CASSFLGQGHGYTF. The J gene is TRBJ1-2, the V gene TRBV11-3; 9 bases align to TRBD1. This CDR3 has 14 residues. V shed 3 bases and J 6 bases; nucleotides not matched to a gene: 5. Germline CDR1 SGHNT, CDR2 YENEEA.

The V and J genes are TRBV6-6 and TRBJ1-6; D is ambiguous. Trimming took 1 base from V and 8 from J, leaving 12 bases between them. Germline V lookup: CDR1 MNHNY, CDR2 SVGAGI (reference sequence). This CDR3 is built from 15 residues. CDR3: CASSYLYKRDSPLHF. Written as DNA, the CDR3 is TGTGCCAGCAGTTACTTGTACAAGAGGGATTCACCCCTCCACTTT.

The chain employs TRBV6-2 or TRBV6-3 and TRBJ1-2; 9 bases are shared with TRBD1. CDR1 and CDR2 from the germline V gene are MNHEY and SVGEGT. With V trimmed by 6 bases and J by 4 bases, 27 bases remained unmatched. CDR3 length: 21 residues. The chain's CDR3 is CASSLKWVIQGAPARAYGYTF. The CDR3 DNA is TGTGCCAGCAGCCTTAAGTGGGTTATACAGGGGGCGCCGGCTCGTGCCTATGGCTACACCTTC.

The genes are TRBV6-6 and TRBJ1-1; D uncertain. CDR3 length equals 13 residues. The ends were cut back, 0 bases at V and 2 bases at J, with 4 bases in the middle. Germline V gene data show CDR1 as MNHNY and CDR2 as SVGAGI (reference sequence). Here the CDR3 reads CASSYSFNTEAFF. Here the CDR3 DNA reads TGTGCCAGCAGTTACTCCTTTAACACTGAAGCTTTCTTT.

V usage is TRBV19 and J usage is TRBJ2-2, with D possibly TRBD2 on 5 matching bases. The germline V gene has CDR1 LNHDA and CDR2 SQIVND (reference sequence). This CDR3 spans 15 amino acids. V was cut by 5 bases and J by 2 bases, with 12 bases left in between. The CDR3 DNA reads as TGTGCCAGTAGTGCTCGGACTCTCAACACCGGGGAGCTGTTTTTT. This gives the protein CASSARTLNTGELFF. Drawing the rest from reference TRBV19 and TRBJ2-2, the complete variable domain is DGGITQSPKYLFRKEGQNVTLSCEQNLNHDAMYWYRQDPGQGLRLIYYSQIVNDFQKGDIAEGYSVSREKKESFPLTVTSAQKNPTAFYLCASSARTLNTGELFFGEGSRLTVL.

For the CDR3, the DNA is TGTGCCAGCAGGAGCCCCGGGAGGAATGGCTACACCTTC. Protein: CASRSPGRNGYTF. This chain connects TRBV6-5 to TRBJ1-2; D uncertain. The length of the CDR3 is 13 residues. The germline CDR1 and CDR2 sequences are MNHEY and SVGAGI. V lost 6 bases and J lost 6, with 14 bases in between.

This chain uses TRBV7-8 with TRBJ2-2; D is unclear. CDR3 length: 14 residues. CDR1 is SGHVS, CDR2 FQNEAQ, per germline. V was trimmed by 5 bases and J by 6 bases, leaving 13 bases between them. The CDR3 coding sequence is TGTGCCAGCAGCCCTCGGTGGGCGGCCGGGGAGCTGTTTTTT. Its translation is CASSPRWAAGELFF.

J is TRBJ1-3 and V is TRBV7-9; D remains unclear. The CDR3 is 16 amino acids. Trimming cost V 2 bases and J 2 bases, with 13 bases left between them. The germline V gene encodes CDR1 SEHNR and CDR2 FQNEAQ (reference sequence). Here the CDR3 DNA reads TGTGCCAGCAGCTTAACCCCAGCTAGCACTGGAAACACCATATATTTT. Amino acids: CASSLTPASTGNTIYF.